These T cell receptor beta chains were read from a single sample in a study of Ad26.COV2.S vaccination and SARS-CoV-2 variants. Sequenced by immunoSEQ multiplex PCR; TCRdb stores in-frame clones only, minus some. The sample consists of 350,000 to 450,000 clones, roughly 90% of them appearing once. Sequenced material: peripheral blood, taken in a trial of Ad26.COV2.S vaccine versus placebo. Every receptor here comes from a person aged 18-60 years who received the Ad26.COV2.S COVID-19 vaccine or a placebo. Both conserved end residues are part of each CDR3. D genes are given only for firm matches. Size is omitted from some rows. Given values are once, few, many or a class for expanded clones.

TRBJ2-1,TRBV9,NA,NA,CASSVAVGGGENEQFF,TGTGCCAGCAGCGTCGCCGTGGGAGGGGGCGAAAATGAGCAGTTCTTC
TRBJ2-2,TRBV11-2,NA,TRBD2,CASSFIAGNTGELFF,TGTGCCAGCAGCTTCATAGCGGGGAACACCGGGGAGCTGTTTTTT
TRBJ2-7,TRBV7-2,NA,TRBD2,CASSSGLAGAPYEQYF,TGTGCCAGCAGCTCAGGACTAGCGGGGGCTCCCTACGAGCAGTACTTC
TRBJ1-4,TRBV4-3,few,TRBD1,CASSQDRGTGVKKLFF,TGCGCCAGCAGCCAAGATCGCGGGACAGGGGTTAAAAAACTGTTTTTT
TRBJ2-7,TRBV19,NA,TRBD1,CASSSTGGGYEQYF,TGTGCCAGTAGTTCGACAGGGGGCGGGTACGAGCAGTACTTC
TRBJ1-1,TRBV19,NA,NA,CASSETGLNTEAFF,TGTGCCAGTAGTGAGACAGGTTTGAACACTGAAGCTTTCTTT
TRBJ2-7,TRBV29-1,NA,NA,CSVEEPSGADYEQYF,TGCAGCGTTGAAGAGCCCAGTGGCGCGGACTACGAGCAGTACTTC
TRBJ2-7,TRBV29-1,once,NA,CSVEGWGAPYEQYF,TGCAGCGTTGAAGGATGGGGCGCACCCTACGAGCAGTACTTC
TRBJ2-7,TRBV4-1,NA,TRBD1,CASSQPPGTGSYEQYF,TGCGCCAGCAGCCAGCCCCCCGGGACAGGGTCCTACGAGCAGTACTTC
TRBJ2-7,TRBV29-1,NA,NA,CSVALGQNYEQYF,TGCAGCGTTGCCCTGGGGCAGAACTACGAGCAGTACTTC
TRBJ2-5,TRBV18,few,NA,CASSPTSQETQYF,TGTGCCAGCTCACCGACCAGCCAAGAGACCCAGTACTTC
TRBJ2-7,TRBV28,NA,NA,CASSSVTPHYEQYF,TGTGCCAGCAGTTCAGTGACTCCGCACTACGAGCAGTACTTC
TRBJ2-3,TRBV29-1,NA,TRBD2,CSGRGGRLDTQYF,TGCAGCGGGCGGGGGGGGCGTTTGGATACGCAGTATTTT
TRBJ2-1,TRBV6-2/TRBV6-3,NA,NA,CASSPGWGRGDNEQFF,TGTGCCAGCAGTCCCGGGTGGGGCAGGGGCGACAATGAGCAGTTCTTC
TRBJ1-1,TRBV19,NA,NA,CATLGRKNTEAFF,TGTGCCACCCTAGGACGGAAGAACACTGAAGCTTTCTTT
TRBJ1-3,TRBV18,NA,TRBD1,CASSQTGSITGNTIYF,TGTGCCAGCTCCCAGACAGGGTCTATCACTGGAAACACCATATATTTT
TRBJ2-2,TRBV5-1,NA,NA,CASSLASELFF,TGCGCCAGCAGCTTGGCAAGCGAGCTGTTTTTT
TRBJ2-1,TRBV11-3,NA,TRBD2,CASSQESGGYNEQFF,TGTGCCAGCAGTCAAGAAAGCGGGGGGTACAATGAGCAGTTCTTC
TRBJ2-1,TRBV19,NA,NA,CASRKGGFYNEQFF,TGTGCCAGTAGAAAAGGGGGTTTTTACAATGAGCAGTTCTTC
TRBJ2-1,TRBV5-1,NA,NA,CASSRAASYNEQFF,TGCGCCAGCAGTCGGGCTGCAAGCTACAATGAGCAGTTCTTC
TRBJ2-3,TRBV10-2,NA,NA,CASSEGVVRTDTQYF,TGCGCCAGCAGTGAGGGGGTGGTGAGGACAGATACGCAGTATTTT
TRBJ2-7,TRBV7-9,once,TRBD1,CASSLRPGQNYEQYF,TGTGCCAGCAGTCTACGCCCGGGACAGAACTACGAGCAGTACTTC
TRBJ2-7,TRBV19,NA,NA,CASSPPPGQSYEQYF,TGTGCCAGTAGCCCTCCCCCAGGGCAGTCCTACGAGCAGTACTTC
TRBJ2-3,TRBV28,NA,NA,CASSLWGSGANTDTQYF,TGTGCCAGCAGTTTATGGGGGTCAGGGGCCAACACAGATACGCAGTATTTT
TRBJ2-5,TRBV25-1,NA,NA,CASSEGETQYF,TGTGCCAGCAGTGAAGGGGAGACCCAGTACTTC
TRBJ2-2,TRBV5-6,NA,NA,CASSSINTGELFF,TGTGCCAGCAGCAGTATCAACACCGGGGAGCTGTTTTTT
TRBJ2-3,TRBV27,NA,TRBD2,CASSIPGLAGRTDTQYF,TGTGCCAGCAGCATACCGGGACTAGCGGGGCGCACAGATACGCAGTATTTT
TRBJ2-7,TRBV4-3,once,TRBD2,CASSQDVAGYEQYF,TGCGCCAGCAGCCAAGATGTAGCGGGGTACGAGCAGTACTTC
TRBJ1-3,TRBV19,few,TRBD1,CASSPNRGAYGNTIYF,TGTGCCAGTAGTCCTAACAGGGGAGCGTATGGAAACACCATATATTTT
TRBJ1-3,TRBV18,NA,NA,CASSPLNDRGNTIYF,TGTGCCAGCTCACCACTGAACGATAGAGGAAACACCATATATTTT
TRBJ1-1,TRBV6-5,NA,NA,CASSYSLNTEAFF,TGTGCCAGCAGTTACTCGTTGAACACTGAAGCTTTCTTT
TRBJ2-4,TRBV5-1,NA,TRBD1,CASSLYRGEAKNIQYF,TGCGCCAGCAGCTTGTACAGGGGGGAGGCCAAAAACATTCAGTACTTC